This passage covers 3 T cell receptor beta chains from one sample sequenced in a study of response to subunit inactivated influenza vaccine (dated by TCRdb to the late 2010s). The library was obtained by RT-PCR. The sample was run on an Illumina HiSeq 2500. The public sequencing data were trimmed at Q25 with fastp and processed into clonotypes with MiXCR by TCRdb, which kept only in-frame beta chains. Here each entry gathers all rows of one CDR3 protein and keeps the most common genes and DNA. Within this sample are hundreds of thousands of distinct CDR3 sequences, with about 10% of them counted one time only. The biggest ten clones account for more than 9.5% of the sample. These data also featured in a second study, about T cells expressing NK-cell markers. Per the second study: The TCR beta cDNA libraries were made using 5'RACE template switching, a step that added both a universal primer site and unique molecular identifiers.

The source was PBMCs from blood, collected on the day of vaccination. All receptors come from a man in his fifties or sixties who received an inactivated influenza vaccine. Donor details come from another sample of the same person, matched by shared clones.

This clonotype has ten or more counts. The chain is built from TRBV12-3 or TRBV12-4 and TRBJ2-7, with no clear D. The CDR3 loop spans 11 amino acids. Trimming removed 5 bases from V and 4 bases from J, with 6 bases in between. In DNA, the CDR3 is TGTGCCAGCAGTGGTTGGTACGAGCAGTACTTC. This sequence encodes CASSGWYEQYF.

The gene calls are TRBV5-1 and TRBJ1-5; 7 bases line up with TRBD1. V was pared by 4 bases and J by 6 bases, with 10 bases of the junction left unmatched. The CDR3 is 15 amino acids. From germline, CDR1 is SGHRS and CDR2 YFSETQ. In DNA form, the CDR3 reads TGCGCCAGCAGCCCCGGCCCAGGGGGGGGTCAGCCCCAGCATTTT. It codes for CASSPGPGGGQPQHF.

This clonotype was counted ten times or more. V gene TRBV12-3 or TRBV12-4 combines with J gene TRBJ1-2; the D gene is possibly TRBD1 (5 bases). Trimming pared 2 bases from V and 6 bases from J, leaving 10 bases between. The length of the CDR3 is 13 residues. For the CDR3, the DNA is TGTGCCAGCAGTTTAAGCAGGGATGATGGCTACACCTTC. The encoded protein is CASSLSRDDGYTF.